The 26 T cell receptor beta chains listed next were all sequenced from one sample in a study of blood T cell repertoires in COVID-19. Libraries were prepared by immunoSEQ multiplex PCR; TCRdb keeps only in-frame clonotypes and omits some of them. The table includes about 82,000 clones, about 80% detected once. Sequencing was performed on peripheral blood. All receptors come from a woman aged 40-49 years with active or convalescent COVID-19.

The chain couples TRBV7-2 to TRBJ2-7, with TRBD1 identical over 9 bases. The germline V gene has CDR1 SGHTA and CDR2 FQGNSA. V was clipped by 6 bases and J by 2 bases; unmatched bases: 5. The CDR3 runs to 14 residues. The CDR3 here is CASRKQGAPYEQYF. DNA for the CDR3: TGTGCCAGCAGGAAACAGGGGGCTCCCTACGAGCAGTACTTC.

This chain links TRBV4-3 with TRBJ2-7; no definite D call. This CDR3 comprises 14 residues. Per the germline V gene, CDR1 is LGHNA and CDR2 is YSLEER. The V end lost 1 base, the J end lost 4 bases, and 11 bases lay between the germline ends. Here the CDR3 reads CASSQAPGPYEQYF. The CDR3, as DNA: TGCGCCAGCAGCCAAGCCCCAGGCCCTTACGAGCAGTACTTC.

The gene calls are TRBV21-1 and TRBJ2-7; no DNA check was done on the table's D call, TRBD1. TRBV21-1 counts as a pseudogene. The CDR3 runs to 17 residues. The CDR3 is CASSTEAGTAVTYEQYF. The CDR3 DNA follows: TGTGCCAGCAGCACTGAGGCCGGGACAGCGGTAACTTACGAGCAGTACTTC.

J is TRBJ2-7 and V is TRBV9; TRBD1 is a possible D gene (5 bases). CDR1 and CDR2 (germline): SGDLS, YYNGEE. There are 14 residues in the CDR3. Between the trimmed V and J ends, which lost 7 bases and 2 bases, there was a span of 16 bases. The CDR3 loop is CASQVGPGTYEQYF. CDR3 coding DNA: TGTGCCAGCCAAGTGGGGCCGGGCACCTACGAGCAGTACTTC.

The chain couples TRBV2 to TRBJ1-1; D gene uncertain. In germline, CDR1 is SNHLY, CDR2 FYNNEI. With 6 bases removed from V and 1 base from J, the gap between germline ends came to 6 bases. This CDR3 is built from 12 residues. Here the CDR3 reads CASSLRNTEAFF. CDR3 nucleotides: TGTGCCAGCAGCCTGAGGAACACTGAAGCTTTCTTT.

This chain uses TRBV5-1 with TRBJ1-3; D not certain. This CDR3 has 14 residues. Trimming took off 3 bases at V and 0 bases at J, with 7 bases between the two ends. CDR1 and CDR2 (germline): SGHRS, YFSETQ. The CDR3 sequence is CASSSTLSGNTIYF. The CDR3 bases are TGCGCCAGCAGCTCGACACTCTCTGGAAACACCATATATTTT.

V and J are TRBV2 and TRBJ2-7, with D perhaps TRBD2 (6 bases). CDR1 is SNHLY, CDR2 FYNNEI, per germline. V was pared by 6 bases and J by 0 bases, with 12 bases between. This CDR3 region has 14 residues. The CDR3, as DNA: TGTGCCAGCAGCGTAGCGGAGGGCTCCTACGAGCAGTACTTC. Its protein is CASSVAEGSYEQYF.

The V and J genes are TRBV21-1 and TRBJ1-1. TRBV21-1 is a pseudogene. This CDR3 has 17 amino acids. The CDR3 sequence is CASSKALREAGSTEAFF. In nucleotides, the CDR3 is TGTGCCAGCAGCAAAGCGCTAAGGGAGGCGGGATCCACTGAAGCTTTCTTT.

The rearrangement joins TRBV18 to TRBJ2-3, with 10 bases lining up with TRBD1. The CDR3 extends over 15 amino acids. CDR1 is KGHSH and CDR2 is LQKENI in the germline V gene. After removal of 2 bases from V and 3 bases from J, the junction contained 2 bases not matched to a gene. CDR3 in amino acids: CASSPGGQGTDTQYF. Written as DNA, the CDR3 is TGTGCCAGCTCACCAGGGGGACAGGGGACAGATACGCAGTATTTT.

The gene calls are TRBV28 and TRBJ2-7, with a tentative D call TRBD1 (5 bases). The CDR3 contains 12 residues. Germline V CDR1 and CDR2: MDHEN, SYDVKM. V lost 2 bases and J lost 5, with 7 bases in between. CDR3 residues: CASSLNRNEQYF. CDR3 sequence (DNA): TGTGCCAGCAGTTTAAACAGGAACGAGCAGTACTTC.

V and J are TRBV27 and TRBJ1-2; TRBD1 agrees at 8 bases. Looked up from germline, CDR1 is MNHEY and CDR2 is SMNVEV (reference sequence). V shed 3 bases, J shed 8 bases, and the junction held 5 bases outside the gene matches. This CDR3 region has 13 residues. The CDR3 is CASSFQGALGYTF. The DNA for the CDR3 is TGTGCCAGCAGTTTTCAGGGGGCGTTGGGCTACACCTTC.

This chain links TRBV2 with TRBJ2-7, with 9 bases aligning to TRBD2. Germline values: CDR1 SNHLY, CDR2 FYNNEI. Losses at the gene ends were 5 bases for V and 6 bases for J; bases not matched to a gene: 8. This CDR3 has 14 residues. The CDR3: CASSYSGGAGEQYF. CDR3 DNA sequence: TGTGCCAGCAGTTATAGCGGGGGCGCAGGCGAGCAGTACTTC.

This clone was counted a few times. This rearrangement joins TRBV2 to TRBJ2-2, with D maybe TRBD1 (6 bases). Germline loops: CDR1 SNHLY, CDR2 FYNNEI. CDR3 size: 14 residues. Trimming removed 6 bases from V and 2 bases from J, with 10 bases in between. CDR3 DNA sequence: TGTGCCAGCAGCGCAGGGGTAAACACCGGGGAGCTGTTTTTT. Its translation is CASSAGVNTGELFF.

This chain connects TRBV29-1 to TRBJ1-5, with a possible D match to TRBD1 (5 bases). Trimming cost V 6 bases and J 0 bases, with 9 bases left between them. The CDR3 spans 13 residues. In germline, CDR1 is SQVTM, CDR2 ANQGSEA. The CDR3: CSVVQDSNQPQHF. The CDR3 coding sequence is TGCAGCGTGGTACAGGATAGCAATCAGCCCCAGCATTTT.

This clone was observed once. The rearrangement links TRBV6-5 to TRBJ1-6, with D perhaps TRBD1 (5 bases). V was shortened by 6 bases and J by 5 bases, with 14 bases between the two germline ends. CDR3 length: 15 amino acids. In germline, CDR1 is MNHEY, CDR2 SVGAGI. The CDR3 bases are TGTGCCAGCAGGGCGGGGCCAGGGAATAATTCACCCCTCCACTTT. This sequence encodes CASRAGPGNNSPLHF.

In nucleotides, the CDR3 is TGCGCCAGCAGCCCTGACAGTAGCAATCAGCCCCAGCATTTT. This codes for CASSPDSSNQPQHF. This chain uses TRBV5-1 with TRBJ1-5, with a possible D match to TRBD1 (5 bases). CDR1 is SGHRS, CDR2 YFSETQ, per germline. The CDR3 sequence is 14 residues long. V was pared by 4 bases and J by 0 bases, with 8 bases between.

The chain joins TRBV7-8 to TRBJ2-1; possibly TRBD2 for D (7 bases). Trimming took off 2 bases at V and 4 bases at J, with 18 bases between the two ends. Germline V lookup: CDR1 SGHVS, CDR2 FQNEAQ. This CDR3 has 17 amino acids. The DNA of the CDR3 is TGTGCCAGCAGCTTAAGGGGGGGTTCGGGACCATACAATGAGCAGTTCTTC. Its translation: CASSLRGGSGPYNEQFF.

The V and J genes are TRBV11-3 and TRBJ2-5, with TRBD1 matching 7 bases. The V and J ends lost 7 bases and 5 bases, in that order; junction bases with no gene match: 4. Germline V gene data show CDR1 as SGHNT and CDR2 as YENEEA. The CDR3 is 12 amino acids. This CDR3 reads CASTNRGETQYF. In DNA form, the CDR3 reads TGTGCCAGCACAAACAGGGGCGAGACCCAGTACTTC.

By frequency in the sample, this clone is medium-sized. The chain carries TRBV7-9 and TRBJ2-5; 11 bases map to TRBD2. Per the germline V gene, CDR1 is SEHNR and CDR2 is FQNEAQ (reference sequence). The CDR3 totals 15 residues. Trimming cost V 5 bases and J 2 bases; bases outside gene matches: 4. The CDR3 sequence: CASSLSGGAQETQYF. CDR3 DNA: TGTGCCAGCAGCCTTAGCGGGGGGGCGCAAGAGACCCAGTACTTC.

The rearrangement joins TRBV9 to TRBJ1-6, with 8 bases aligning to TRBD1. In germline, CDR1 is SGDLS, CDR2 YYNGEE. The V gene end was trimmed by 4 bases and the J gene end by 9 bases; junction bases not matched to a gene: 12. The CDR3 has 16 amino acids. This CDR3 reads CASSPISTGAGSPLHF. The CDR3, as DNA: TGTGCCAGCAGCCCTATTTCGACAGGGGCAGGTTCACCCCTCCACTTT.

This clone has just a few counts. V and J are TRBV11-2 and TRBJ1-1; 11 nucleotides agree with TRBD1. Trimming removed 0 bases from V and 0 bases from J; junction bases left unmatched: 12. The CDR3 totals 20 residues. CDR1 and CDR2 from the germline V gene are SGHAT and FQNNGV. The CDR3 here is CASSLDPPGTGGRMNTEAFF. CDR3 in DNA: TGTGCCAGCAGCTTAGATCCTCCAGGGACAGGGGGAAGAATGAACACTGAAGCTTTCTTT.

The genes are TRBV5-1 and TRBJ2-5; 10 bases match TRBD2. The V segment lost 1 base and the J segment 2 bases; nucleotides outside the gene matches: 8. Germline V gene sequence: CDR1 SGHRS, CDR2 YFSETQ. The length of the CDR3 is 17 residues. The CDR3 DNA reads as TGCGCCAGCAGCTTGAATGTAGCGGGGGGCCCTCAAGAGACCCAGTACTTC. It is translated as CASSLNVAGGPQETQYF.

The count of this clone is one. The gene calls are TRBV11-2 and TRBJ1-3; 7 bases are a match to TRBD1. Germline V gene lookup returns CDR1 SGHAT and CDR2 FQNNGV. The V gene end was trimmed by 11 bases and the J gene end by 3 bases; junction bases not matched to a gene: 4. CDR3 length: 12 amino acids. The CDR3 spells CAQGGVGNTIYF. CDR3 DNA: TGTGCCCAGGGGGGTGTTGGAAACACCATATATTTT.

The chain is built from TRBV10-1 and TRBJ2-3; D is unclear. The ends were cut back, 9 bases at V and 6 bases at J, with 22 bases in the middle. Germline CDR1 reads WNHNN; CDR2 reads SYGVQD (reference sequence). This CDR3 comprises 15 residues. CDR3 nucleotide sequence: TGCGCCAGTAACCGCGGTGAGAAAAAATCCGATACGCAGTATTTT. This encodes CASNRGEKKSDTQYF.

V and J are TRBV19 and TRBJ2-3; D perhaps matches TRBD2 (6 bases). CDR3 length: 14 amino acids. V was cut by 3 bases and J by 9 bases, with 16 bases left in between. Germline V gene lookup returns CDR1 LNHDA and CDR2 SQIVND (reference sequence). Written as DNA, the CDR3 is TGTGCCAGTAGTATCTTAGTGTCGCGGGAAACGCAGTATTTT. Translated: CASSILVSRETQYF.

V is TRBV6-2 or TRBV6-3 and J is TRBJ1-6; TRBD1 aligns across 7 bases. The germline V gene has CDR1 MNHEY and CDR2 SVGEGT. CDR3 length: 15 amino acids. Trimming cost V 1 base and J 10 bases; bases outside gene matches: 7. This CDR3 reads CASSYWRTGGSPLHF. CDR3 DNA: TGTGCCAGCAGTTACTGGAGGACAGGTGGATCACCCCTCCACTTT.